This TCR beta chain is from a study of cytotoxic CD8 clonotypes in ibrutinib-treated CLL. Overall study findings and caveats: Clonality climbed at ibrutinib response, then dropped toward baseline at progression. Samples from sustained-remission and progressing patients were taken at different times. Under therapy, public clonotypes either contracted or stayed stable, and they were uncommon.

This clone was seen only once. Its specificity is unknown. Depth targeted 1 in 200,000 to 1 in 1 million T cells, averaging about 9.2x coverage per clonotype. Repertoires were generated with immunoSEQ multiplex PCR, while TCRdb's copy carries only in-frame clones and drops some. The table records fewer than 400,000 clones, about 61% of them present only once. Deletions cut 6 bases from V and 2 bases from J, with 14 bases between. The germline V gene encodes CDR1 SGHAT and CDR2 FQNNGV. The length of the CDR3 is 14 residues. The chain is built from TRBV11-2 and TRBJ2-7; either TRBD1 or TRBD2 may fit D (6 bases each). The material was PBMCs, obtained after 36 months of ibrutinib treatment. The TCR was taken from a human donor with chronic lymphocytic leukemia. The CDR3 loop is CASRSLRGPYEQYF. The CDR3 nucleotides are TGTGCCAGCAGATCGCTCCGGGGGCCCTACGAGCAGTACTTC.